Presented here are 12 T cell receptor beta chains from one specimen sequenced in a study of metastatic and nonmetastatic thyroid tumors. All patients were treatment-naive before thyroid surgery. TCRdb ran MiXCR on the PCR reads. The sample records some 15,000 clones, less than 4.5% being singletons. Source material: tumor tissue. The receptors shown here come from a female donor with papillary thyroid cancer or a benign thyroid nodule (not recorded which). Some clones in this sample may be carry-over from other donors' samples.

The rearrangement links TRBV6-1 to TRBJ1-2; perhaps TRBD1 as D (6 bases). The CDR3 has 14 residues. Looked up from germline, CDR1 is MNHNS and CDR2 is SASEGT. Trimming removed 7 bases from V and 5 bases from J, with 17 bases in between. The CDR3 loop reads CASKGGQVAYGYTF. CDR3 nucleotide sequence: TGTGCCAGCAAGGGGGGGCAGGTCGCTTATGGCTACACCTTC.

J is TRBJ1-5 and V is TRBV13; TRBD1 matches at 7 bases. The germline CDR1 and CDR2 sequences are PRHDT and FYEKMQ (reference sequence). The CDR3 contains 12 residues. V shed 3 bases, J shed 10 bases, and the junction held 3 bases outside the gene matches. The CDR3 sequence: CASSFRTGPQHF. The CDR3 DNA reads TGTGCCAGCAGCTTTCGGACAGGCCCCCAGCATTTT.

The chain joins TRBV6-4 to TRBJ2-7; TRBD2 might be the D (5 bases). The germline V and J ends were trimmed by 6 bases and 7 bases, with 16 bases remaining between them. The V gene's germline CDR1 is MRHNA and CDR2 SNTAGT. The CDR3 runs to 13 residues. DNA for the CDR3: TGTGCCAGCAGCCCCGGGGTGGTCGAGGAGCAGTACTTC. Residues: CASSPGVVEEQYF.

This chain joins TRBV2 and TRBJ1-2; unclear D gene. The V end was cut by 2 bases, the J end by 4 bases, with 8 bases between. Germline assignment: CDR1 SNHLY and CDR2 FYNNEI. This CDR3 has 13 residues. For the CDR3, the DNA is TGTGCCAGCAGTGAAACCGGATTCTATGGCTACACCTTC. Its translation: CASSETGFYGYTF.

This chain joins TRBV28 and TRBJ2-3; D gene uncertain. The germline gives CDR1 MDHEN, CDR2 SYDVKM. The CDR3 spans 11 residues. Trimming took 6 bases from V and 4 from J, leaving 5 bases between them. CDR3 DNA: TGTGCCAGCAGCCTATCAGATACGCAGTATTTT. This codes for CASSLSDTQYF.

The chain combines TRBV5-1 with TRBJ2-7; tentative D call: TRBD2 (5 bases). Germline CDR1 reads SGHRS; CDR2 reads YFSETQ. The CDR3 is 15 residues long. The V end lost 0 bases, the J end lost 2 bases, and 12 bases lay between the germline ends. DNA of the CDR3: TGCGCCAGCAGCTTGGCCGCTAGCTGGGCCTACGAGCAGTACTTC. Its protein product is CASSLAASWAYEQYF.

The chain uses TRBV20-1 and TRBJ1-6, with D perhaps TRBD1 (5 bases). CDR1 and CDR2 (germline): DFQATT, SNEGSKA (reference sequence). V was clipped by 3 bases and J by 5 bases, with 17 bases between them. The CDR3 length is 16 residues. CDR3 bases: TGCAGTGCTAGTCAACTAGGGGACGGGGATAATTCACCCCTCCACTTT. Translated, it gives CSASQLGDGDNSPLHF.

By sample share, this clone is medium-sized. The rearrangement links TRBV5-1 to TRBJ2-5; the D gene is possibly TRBD2 (5 bases). Between the trimmed V and J ends, which lost 0 bases and 5 bases, there was a span of 8 bases. This CDR3 spans 13 amino acids. From germline, CDR1 is SGHRS and CDR2 YFSETQ. CDR3 nucleotides: TGCGCCAGCAGCTTGGATAGGGAGGAGACCCAGTACTTC. Translation gives CASSLDREETQYF.

This clone was seen more than once but under ten times. The DNA for the CDR3 is TGTGCCAGCAGTTTATGGGGGAACTATGGCTACACCTTC. Its protein is CASSLWGNYGYTF. The chain employs TRBV27 and TRBJ1-2; weak D call: TRBD1 (5 bases). This CDR3 has 13 residues. Per germline, CDR1 MNHEY and CDR2 SMNVEV (reference sequence). Trimming pared 1 base from V and 2 bases from J, leaving 5 bases between.

This clone was seen at least ten times. This sequence may be a read error, since a much larger clone differs from it by one base. The genes are TRBV10-3 and TRBJ2-7, with D possibly matching TRBD2 (5 bases). Germline V gives CDR1 ENHRY, CDR2 SYGVKD. Trimming cost V 11 bases and J 1 base, with 15 bases left between them. The CDR3 extends over 13 amino acids. The chain's CDR3 is CAAQRAPSYEQYF. CDR3 DNA: TGTGCCGCACAGAGGGCCCCTTCCTACGAGCAGTACTTC.

The J gene is TRBJ1-2, the V gene TRBV9; D is possibly TRBD1 (6 bases). The CDR3 loop spans 14 amino acids. CDR1 is SGDLS, CDR2 YYNGEE, per germline. The V gene lost 4 bases and the J gene lost 3 bases, with 13 bases spanning the gap. CDR3: CASSPTQGHYGYTF. CDR3 nucleotides: TGTGCCAGCAGCCCGACACAGGGTCACTATGGCTACACCTTC.

The rearrangement uses TRBV20-1 and TRBJ1-5; D gene ambiguous. The CDR3 sequence is 14 residues long. CDR1 and CDR2 from the germline V gene are DFQATT and SNEGSKA (reference sequence). V was pared by 0 bases and J by 1 base, with 7 bases between. CDR3 DNA: TGCAGTGCTAGAGACGTACGGAGCAATCAGCCCCAGCATTTT. Encoded protein: CSARDVRSNQPQHF.